These T cell receptor beta chains were read from a single sample in a study of cytomegalovirus exposure and HLA in healthy donors. The repertoire was sequenced with immunoSEQ multiplex PCR; TCRdb's copy has only in-frame clones and lacks some. Here the sample spans fewer than 200,000 clones, about 80% being singletons. The sample was PBMCs. These receptor sequences come from a woman aged 25-40 years in good health and CMV-seropositive. Each CDR3 is given with its conserved first and last residue. Each record gives: V gene, J gene, clone size, CDR3 protein. Not all rows give a size; the values are once, few, many and, for expanded clones, a class.

v_call: TRBV19; j_call: TRBJ1-5; clone_size: once; cdr3_aa: CASRQLNQPQHF
v_call: TRBV11-3; j_call: TRBJ2-7; clone_size: few; cdr3_aa: CASSSLWDSQSSYEQYF
v_call: TRBV19; j_call: TRBJ1-1; clone_size: -; cdr3_aa: CASSITGGETEAFF
v_call: TRBV4-1; j_call: TRBJ2-5; clone_size: -; cdr3_aa: CASSQGTSGGAGETQYF
v_call: TRBV13; j_call: TRBJ2-7; clone_size: -; cdr3_aa: CASSSLGGGGYEQYF
v_call: TRBV27; j_call: TRBJ2-5; clone_size: -; cdr3_aa: CASSFQRAGRVGETQYF
v_call: TRBV2; j_call: TRBJ2-2; clone_size: -; cdr3_aa: CASSRGQTNTGELFF
v_call: TRBV6-6; j_call: TRBJ2-7; clone_size: -; cdr3_aa: CASSYRTASSYEQYF
v_call: TRBV28; j_call: TRBJ2-3; clone_size: -; cdr3_aa: CASNGLAGRTDTQYF
v_call: TRBV6-1; j_call: TRBJ2-7; clone_size: few; cdr3_aa: CASSGGGSKLEQYF
v_call: TRBV30; j_call: TRBJ2-7; clone_size: -; cdr3_aa: CAWSVYRGRYEQYF
v_call: TRBV5-1; j_call: TRBJ1-2; clone_size: -; cdr3_aa: CASSLGGVAGDGYTF
v_call: TRBV9; j_call: TRBJ2-3; clone_size: few; cdr3_aa: CASSFSGQGSTDTQYF
v_call: TRBV7-9; j_call: TRBJ2-1; clone_size: once; cdr3_aa: CASSSNRDRGALGEQFF
v_call: TRBV7-8; j_call: TRBJ2-7; clone_size: -; cdr3_aa: CASSYGQSGEQYF
v_call: TRBV28; j_call: TRBJ1-2; clone_size: -; cdr3_aa: CASTPPTGYYGYTF
v_call: TRBV19; j_call: TRBJ2-7; clone_size: few; cdr3_aa: CASSRQGITYEQYF
v_call: TRBV7-3; j_call: TRBJ1-2; clone_size: -; cdr3_aa: CASSLTATGGYTF
v_call: TRBV7-3; j_call: TRBJ2-2; clone_size: -; cdr3_aa: CASSSANTGELFF
v_call: TRBV30; j_call: TRBJ1-2; clone_size: -; cdr3_aa: CACQDRVLGYTF
v_call: TRBV28; j_call: TRBJ2-1; clone_size: -; cdr3_aa: CASMADEQFF
v_call: TRBV5-4; j_call: TRBJ2-3; clone_size: few; cdr3_aa: CASSLTSGVADTQYF
v_call: TRBV7-9; j_call: TRBJ1-2; clone_size: -; cdr3_aa: CASSLWSGVLGYTF
v_call: TRBV28; j_call: TRBJ1-6; clone_size: -; cdr3_aa: CASSPPGHYNSPLHF
v_call: TRBV10-3; j_call: TRBJ2-1; clone_size: -; cdr3_aa: CAISESRASGDYNEQFF
v_call: TRBV29-1; j_call: TRBJ2-5; clone_size: -; cdr3_aa: CSVVTGGGKTQYF
v_call: TRBV19; j_call: TRBJ2-1; clone_size: -; cdr3_aa: CASSNPGTSGRAGSPTGEQFF
v_call: TRBV2; j_call: TRBJ2-4; clone_size: -; cdr3_aa: CASSEFLVKNIQYF
v_call: TRBV7-8; j_call: TRBJ2-7; clone_size: -; cdr3_aa: CASSFTYEQYF
v_call: TRBV5-1; j_call: TRBJ2-6; clone_size: -; cdr3_aa: CASSPGQSGANVLTF
v_call: TRBV29-1; j_call: TRBJ1-3; clone_size: -; cdr3_aa: CSVVMGATGNTIYF
v_call: TRBV5-1; j_call: TRBJ2-1; clone_size: -; cdr3_aa: CASSRTSGIAYNEQFF
v_call: TRBV7-2; j_call: TRBJ2-3; clone_size: -; cdr3_aa: CASSSLGLAGEDTQYF
v_call: TRBV19; j_call: TRBJ2-2; clone_size: -; cdr3_aa: CASRSERNTGELFF
v_call: TRBV5-8; j_call: TRBJ2-5; clone_size: -; cdr3_aa: CASSLRDREQETQYF
v_call: TRBV4-3; j_call: TRBJ1-2; clone_size: -; cdr3_aa: CASSQGDGGRRRYTF
v_call: TRBV30; j_call: TRBJ2-1; clone_size: -; cdr3_aa: CAWSVGARNEQFF
v_call: TRBV11-2; j_call: TRBJ1-2; clone_size: few; cdr3_aa: CASSPPGGGYGYTF
v_call: TRBV28; j_call: TRBJ2-7; clone_size: once; cdr3_aa: CASSNRDTRAREQYF
v_call: TRBV30; j_call: TRBJ2-4; clone_size: -; cdr3_aa: CAWSFPGGNIQYF
v_call: TRBV29-1; j_call: TRBJ2-3; clone_size: -; cdr3_aa: CSVFWTGTDTQYF
v_call: TRBV19; j_call: TRBJ1-2; clone_size: -; cdr3_aa: CASSITGTNYGYTF
v_call: TRBV25-1; j_call: TRBJ1-2; clone_size: -; cdr3_aa: CASSEPGTGDGYTF